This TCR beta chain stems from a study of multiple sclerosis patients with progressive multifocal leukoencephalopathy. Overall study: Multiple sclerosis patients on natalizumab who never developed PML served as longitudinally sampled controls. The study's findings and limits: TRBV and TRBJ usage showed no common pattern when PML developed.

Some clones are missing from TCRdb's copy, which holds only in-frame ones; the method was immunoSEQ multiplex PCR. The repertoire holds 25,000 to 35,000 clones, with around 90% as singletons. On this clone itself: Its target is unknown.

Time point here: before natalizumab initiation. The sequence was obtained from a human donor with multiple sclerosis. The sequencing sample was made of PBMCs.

The CDR3 spells CAISGGAGTSYEQYF. CDR3 coding DNA: TGTGCCATCAGTGGGGGAGCGGGAACTTCCTACGAGCAGTACTTC. V is TRBV10-3 and J is TRBJ2-7; 7 positions agree with TRBD2. V lost 4 bases to trimming and J lost 1 base; unmatched junction nucleotides: 7. Looked up from germline, CDR1 is ENHRY and CDR2 is SYGVKD. The CDR3 loop spans 15 amino acids.